This T cell receptor beta chain was identified during a study of response to subunit inactivated influenza vaccine. Study findings and constraints: The authors suggested that every seasonal influenza vaccination recruits few new T cells.

Using its own MiXCR run on the RT-PCR reads, TCRdb lists one record per CDR3 protein. The data contain 300,000 to 350,000 distinct CDR3 sequences, 21% of them singletons. This clonotype was recorded many times. Its specificity is not known. Germline V gene data show CDR1 as DFQATT and CDR2 as SNEGSKA (reference sequence). Trimming removed 1 base at V and 0 bases at J, with 10 bases between. The CDR3 contains 15 residues. The material sequenced was PBMCs from blood, taken approximately 20 months after vaccination. The receptor comes from a man between 50 and 75 years old who received an inactivated influenza vaccine. This sequence joins TRBV20-1 and TRBJ1-5, with unresolved D. CDR3 coding DNA: TGCAGTGCTAGAGGCCTCGGAGTTAGCAATCAGCCCCAGCATTTT. Translated, it gives CSARGLGVSNQPQHF.